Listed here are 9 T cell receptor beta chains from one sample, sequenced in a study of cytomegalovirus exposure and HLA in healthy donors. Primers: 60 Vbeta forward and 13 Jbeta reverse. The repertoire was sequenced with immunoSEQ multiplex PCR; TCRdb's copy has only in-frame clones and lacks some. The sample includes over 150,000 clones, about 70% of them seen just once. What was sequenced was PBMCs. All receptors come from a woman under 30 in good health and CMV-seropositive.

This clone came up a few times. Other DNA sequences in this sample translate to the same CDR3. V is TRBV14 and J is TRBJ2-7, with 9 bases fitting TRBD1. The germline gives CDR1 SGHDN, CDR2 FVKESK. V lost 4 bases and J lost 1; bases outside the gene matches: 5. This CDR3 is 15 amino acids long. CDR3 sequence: CASSLPGQGSYEQYF. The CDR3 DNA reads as TGTGCCAGCAGCCTTCCGGGACAGGGATCCTACGAGCAGTACTTC.

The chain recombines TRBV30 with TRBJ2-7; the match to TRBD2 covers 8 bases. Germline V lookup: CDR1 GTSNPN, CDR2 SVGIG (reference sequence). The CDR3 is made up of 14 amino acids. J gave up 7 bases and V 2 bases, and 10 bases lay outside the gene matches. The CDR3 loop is CAWSQDGRAGEQYF. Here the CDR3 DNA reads TGTGCCTGGAGTCAGGACGGGAGGGCCGGGGAGCAGTACTTC.

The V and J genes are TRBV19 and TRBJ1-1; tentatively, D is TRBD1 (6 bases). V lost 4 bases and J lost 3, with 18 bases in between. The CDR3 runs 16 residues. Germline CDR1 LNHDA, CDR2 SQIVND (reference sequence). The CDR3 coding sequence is TGTGCCAGTAGTACCGGGGGGGGACATCGATACACTGAAGCTTTCTTT. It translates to CASSTGGGHRYTEAFF.

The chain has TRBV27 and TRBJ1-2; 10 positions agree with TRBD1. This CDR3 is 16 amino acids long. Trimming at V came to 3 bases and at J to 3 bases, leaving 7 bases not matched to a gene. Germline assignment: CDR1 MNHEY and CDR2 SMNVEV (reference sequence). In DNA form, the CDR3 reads TGTGCCAGCAGTTTCTTGGGGACAGGGGAGTACTATGGCTACACCTTC. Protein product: CASSFLGTGEYYGYTF.

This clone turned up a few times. The CDR3 is CASSIRTSGRYEQYF. In DNA, the CDR3 is TGTGCCAGCAGCATAAGGACTAGCGGGAGGTACGAGCAGTACTTC. This chain uses TRBV5-4 with TRBJ2-7; 14 positions agree with TRBD2. The CDR3 extends over 15 amino acids. Germline V gene data show CDR1 as SGHNT and CDR2 as YYREEE (reference sequence). V shed 4 bases and J 4 bases; nucleotides not matched to a gene: 4.

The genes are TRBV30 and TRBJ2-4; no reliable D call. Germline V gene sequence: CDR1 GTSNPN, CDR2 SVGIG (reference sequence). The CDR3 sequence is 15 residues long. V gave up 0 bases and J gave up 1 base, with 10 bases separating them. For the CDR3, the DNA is TGTGCCTGGAGTGTAGGTGGCGGCGCCAAAAACATTCAGTACTTC. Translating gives CAWSVGGGAKNIQYF.

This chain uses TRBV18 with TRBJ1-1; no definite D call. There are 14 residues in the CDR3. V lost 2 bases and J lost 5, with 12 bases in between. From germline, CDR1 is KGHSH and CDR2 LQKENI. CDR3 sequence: CASSPGFTGTEAFF. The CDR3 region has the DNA TGTGCCAGCTCACCAGGCTTCACGGGGACTGAAGCTTTCTTT.

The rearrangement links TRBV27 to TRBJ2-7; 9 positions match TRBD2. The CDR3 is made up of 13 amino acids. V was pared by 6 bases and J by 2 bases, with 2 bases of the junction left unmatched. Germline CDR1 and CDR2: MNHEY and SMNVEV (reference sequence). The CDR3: CASRVAGAYEQYF. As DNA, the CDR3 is TGTGCCAGCAGGGTAGCGGGAGCCTACGAGCAGTACTTC.

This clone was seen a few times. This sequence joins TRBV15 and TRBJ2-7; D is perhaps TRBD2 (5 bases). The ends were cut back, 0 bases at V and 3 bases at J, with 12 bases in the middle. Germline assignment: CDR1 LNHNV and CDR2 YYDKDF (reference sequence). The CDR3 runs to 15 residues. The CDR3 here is CATSREFEGNYEQYF. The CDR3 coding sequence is TGTGCCACCAGCAGAGAATTCGAGGGAAACTACGAGCAGTACTTC.